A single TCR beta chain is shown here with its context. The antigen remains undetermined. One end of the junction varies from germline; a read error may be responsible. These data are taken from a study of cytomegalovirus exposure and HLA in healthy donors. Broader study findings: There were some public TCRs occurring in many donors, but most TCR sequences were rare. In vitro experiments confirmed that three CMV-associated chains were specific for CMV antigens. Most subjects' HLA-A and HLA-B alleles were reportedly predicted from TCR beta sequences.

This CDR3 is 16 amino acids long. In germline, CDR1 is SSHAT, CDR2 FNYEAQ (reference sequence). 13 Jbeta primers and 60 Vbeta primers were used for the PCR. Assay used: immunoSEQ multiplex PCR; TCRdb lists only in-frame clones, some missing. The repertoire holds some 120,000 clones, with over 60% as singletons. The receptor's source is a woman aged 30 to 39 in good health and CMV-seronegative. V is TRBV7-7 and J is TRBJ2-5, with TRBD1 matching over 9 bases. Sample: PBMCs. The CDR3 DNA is TGTGCTAGCAGCCGGGGGGACAGGGCCTCCGGTGAGACCCAGTACTTC. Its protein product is CASSRGDRASGETQYF.